Following are 2 T cell receptor beta chains from one sample sequenced in a study of blood T cell repertoires in COVID-19. Clones were sequenced by immunoSEQ multiplex PCR, and TCRdb holds only the in-frame ones, with some missing. The table records about 150,000 clones, around 83% of them present only once. What was sequenced was peripheral blood. These receptors originate from a woman aged 45-65 years with acute or convalescent COVID-19.

In this sample, this clone turned up a few times. The chain uses TRBV9 and TRBJ2-7; D is perhaps TRBD1 (6 bases). The CDR3 extends over 16 amino acids. Trimming cost V 2 bases and J 7 bases, with 22 bases left between them. The germline V gene has CDR1 SGDLS and CDR2 YYNGEE. The CDR3 DNA is TGTGCCAGCAGCGTTACAAACGGGCAGGGGTATGAAGAGCAGTACTTC. This sequence encodes CASSVTNGQGYEEQYF.

This chain joins TRBV18 and TRBJ2-7; D gene uncertain. V was cut by 0 bases and J by 3 bases, with 12 bases left in between. The CDR3 is made up of 15 amino acids. In germline, CDR1 is KGHSH, CDR2 LQKENI. The CDR3 is CASSPPRPGYYEQYF. For the CDR3, the DNA is TGTGCCAGCTCACCACCTCGGCCCGGGTACTACGAGCAGTACTTC.